This entry lists 7 T cell receptor beta chains sequenced from one sample in a study of shared clonotypes between healthy human individuals. Using immunoSEQ multiplex PCR, the repertoire was profiled, and TCRdb retains in-frame clones only, with some absent. Altogether more than 1.2 million clones are present, around 98.5% being singletons, with the ten largest covering approximately 0.38%. Sequences were obtained from naive CD4+ T cells sorted from blood. Specified subset: CD45RA+ positively selected. The receptors originated from a man aged 25-45 years in good health.

This clone is a singleton in its sample. This same CDR3 is encoded by further DNA sequences in the sample. The chain employs TRBV5-4 and TRBJ2-5; TRBD2 aligns across 9 bases. CDR1 and CDR2 (germline): SGHNT, YYREEE (reference sequence). V lost 0 bases to trimming and J lost 0 bases; unmatched junction nucleotides: 3. The CDR3 has 16 amino acids. CDR3 loop: CASSLGLAGNQETQYF. For the CDR3, the DNA is TGTGCCAGCAGCTTGGGTCTAGCGGGGAACCAAGAGACCCAGTACTTC.

This clone was recorded once. The chain employs TRBV21-1 and TRBJ2-7; the table's D call, TRBD1, was not checked against the DNA. TRBV21-1 is given as a pseudogene. The CDR3 is 17 residues long. Here the CDR3 DNA reads TGTGCCAGCACCTCTAAGACCGACCAGAAGGGGTATAGGGAGCAGTACTTC. Its protein is CASTSKTDQKGYREQYF.

J is TRBJ2-7 and V is TRBV5-1, with D possibly called TRBD1 or TRBD2 (5 bases each). Between the trimmed V and J ends, which lost 0 bases and 7 bases, there was a span of 14 bases. The germline V gene has CDR1 SGHRS and CDR2 YFSETQ. The length of the CDR3 is 14 residues. The CDR3 sequence: CASSLAGRPGEQYF. CDR3 nucleotide sequence: TGCGCCAGCAGCTTGGCGGGACGGCCAGGGGAGCAGTACTTC.

The chain has TRBV6-5 and TRBJ1-2; weak D call: TRBD1 (5 bases). The CDR3 totals 12 residues. V was trimmed by 4 bases and J by 6 bases, leaving 9 bases between them. Germline V gene lookup returns CDR1 MNHEY and CDR2 SVGAGI. The CDR3 reads CASSSGLHGYTF. The CDR3 nucleotides are TGTGCCAGCAGTTCGGGGCTCCATGGCTACACCTTC.

To note about this clone: Other DNA variants within this sample encode the same CDR3. Here the CDR3 reads CASSLRQGAYEQYF. The DNA of the CDR3 is TGTGCCAGCAGCCTACGACAGGGGGCCTACGAGCAGTACTTC. The genes are TRBV7-6 and TRBJ2-7, with 9 bases that match TRBD1. Trimming removed 5 bases from V and 2 bases from J; junction bases left unmatched: 4. Germline V gene sequence: CDR1 SGHVS, CDR2 FNYEAQ. This CDR3 has 14 residues.

This clone was picked up one time. The sample holds other DNA sequences that translate to the same CDR3. The V and J genes are TRBV4-1 and TRBJ2-1; TRBD2 agrees at 8 bases. Germline CDR1 is MGHRA and CDR2 is YSYEKL. The CDR3 totals 17 residues. Germline trimming cut 0 bases from V and 0 bases from J; bases unmatched to any gene: 4. CDR3 region: CASSQDPSGSSYNEQFF. The CDR3 DNA sequence: TGCGCCAGCAGCCAAGACCCAAGCGGGAGCTCCTACAATGAGCAGTTCTTC.

This chain connects TRBV30 to TRBJ2-7, with TRBD1 identical over 7 bases. Trimming at V came to 1 base and at J to 4 bases, leaving 1 base not matched to a gene. CDR1 GTSNPN and CDR2 SVGIG come from the germline V gene (reference sequence). The CDR3 is 12 amino acids. CDR3 coding DNA: TGTGCCTGGAGTGAACAGGGGTACGAGCAGTACTTC. As protein: CAWSEQGYEQYF.